Shown below are 25 T cell receptor beta chains from a single sample sequenced in a study of T cell repertoires in cytomegalovirus infection. One entry per CDR3 protein results from TCRdb running MiXCR on the reads. The sample gives 250,000 to 300,000 distinct CDR3 sequences, roughly a quarter of which show up once; approximately 15% is in the top ten. The material sequenced was PBMCs. Source of these receptors: a human donor in good health (CMV status not recorded). Some clones in this sample may be carry-over from other donors' samples.

This rearrangement joins TRBV20-1 to TRBJ2-1, with D tentatively TRBD2 (7 bases). The CDR3 is 16 residues long. Germline CDR1 and CDR2: DFQATT and SNEGSKA (reference sequence). V was pared by 6 bases and J by 1 base, with 19 bases between. The CDR3 sequence: CSATYFRGASYNEQFF. CDR3 DNA: TGCAGTGCGACTTATTTTCGGGGGGCGTCCTACAATGAGCAGTTCTTC.

This clonotype was found a few times. The chain couples TRBV20-1 to TRBJ2-5; 10 positions match TRBD1. There are 16 residues in the CDR3. Germline V lookup: CDR1 DFQATT, CDR2 SNEGSKA (reference sequence). The V and J ends lost 0 bases and 2 bases, in that order; junction bases with no gene match: 6. CDR3 sequence reads: CSARDLGTGVQETQYF. CDR3 nucleotide sequence: TGCAGTGCTAGAGATCTTGGGACAGGGGTACAAGAGACCCAGTACTTC.

The CDR3 nucleotides read TGTGCCAGCAGTTGGAGGGGGGATAATTCACCCCTCCACTTT. This gives the protein CASSWRGDNSPLHF. This rearrangement joins TRBV9 to TRBJ1-6; D is possibly TRBD1 (6 bases). Germline CDR1 is SGDLS and CDR2 is YYNGEE. V lost 5 bases to trimming and J lost 5 bases, with 11 bases between them. The CDR3 extends over 14 amino acids.

This clonotype was recorded a few times. The chain is built from TRBV7-3 and TRBJ2-1, with 9 positions matching TRBD2. The CDR3 totals 15 residues. Germline CDR1 reads SGHTA; CDR2 reads FQGTGA. The trim removed 3 bases at V and 6 bases at J, leaving 6 bases unmatched. The CDR3 nucleotides are TGTGCCAGCAGCTTGCTAGCGGGGCCCTCCAATGAGCAGTTCTTC. This codes for CASSLLAGPSNEQFF.

This clonotype has more than one count but fewer than ten. The chain combines TRBV10-2 with TRBJ1-6; perhaps TRBD1 as D (6 bases). This CDR3 spans 12 amino acids. The germline CDR1 and CDR2 sequences are WSHSY and SAAADI. The ends were cut back, 7 bases at V and 7 bases at J, with 8 bases in the middle. Here the CDR3 reads CASKTGNSPLHF. The CDR3 DNA sequence: TGCGCCAGCAAGACAGGAAATTCACCCCTCCACTTT.

The rearrangement links TRBV7-9 to TRBJ1-4; D uncertain. Trimming removed 6 bases at V and 0 bases at J, with 17 bases between. The CDR3 contains 17 residues. Germline loops: CDR1 SEHNR, CDR2 FQNEAQ (reference sequence). The chain's CDR3 is CASSHGVVGATNEKLFF. The CDR3 nucleotides read TGTGCCAGCAGTCACGGCGTGGTAGGCGCAACTAATGAAAAACTGTTTTTT. Variable domain in full (rest from reference TRBV7-9 and TRBJ1-4): DTGVSQNPRHKITKRGQNVTFRCDPISEHNRLYWYRQTLGQGPEFLTYFQNEAQLEKSRLLSDRFSAERPKGSFSTLEIQRTEQGDSAMYLCASSHGVVGATNEKLFFGSGTQLSVL.

This clonotype has ten or more counts. This chain joins TRBV7-2 and TRBJ2-1, with TRBD2 identical over 8 bases. Germline V gene data show CDR1 as SGHTA and CDR2 as FQGNSA. This CDR3 is 15 amino acids long. With 1 base clipped from V and 6 bases from J, the junction kept 5 bases outside the gene matches. This CDR3 is CASSLGTGGVNEQFF. The CDR3 coding sequence is TGTGCCAGCAGCTTAGGGACGGGGGGGGTCAATGAGCAGTTCTTC.

This clonotype was counted many times. The chain carries TRBV7-2 and TRBJ2-7; 8 nucleotides agree with TRBD1. CDR1 is SGHTA, CDR2 FQGNSA, per germline. This CDR3 is built from 14 residues. The trim removed 4 bases at V and 3 bases at J, leaving 5 bases unmatched. The CDR3, as DNA: TGTGCCAGCAGCTCCCCCGGGACAGGCTACGAGCAGTACTTC. It codes for CASSSPGTGYEQYF. The variable domain in full, with the rest retrieved from reference TRBV7-2 and TRBJ2-7, is GAGVSQSPSNKVTEKGKDVELRCDPISGHTALYWYRQSLGQGLEFLIYFQGNSAPDKSGLPSDRFSAERTGGSVSTLTIQRTQQEDSAVYLCASSSPGTGYEQYFGPGTRLTVT.

This clonotype was counted at least ten times. CDR3 loop: CASSLDRGKDTEAFF. The CDR3 nucleotides read TGTGCCAGCAGCTTAGATCGGGGTAAAGACACTGAAGCTTTCTTT. V usage is TRBV7-8 and J usage is TRBJ1-1; D gene ambiguous. The CDR3 runs 15 residues. Between the trimmed V and J ends, which lost 1 base and 3 bases, there was a span of 12 bases. The V gene's germline CDR1 is SGHVS and CDR2 FQNEAQ.

This clonotype has a handful of counts. The J gene is TRBJ2-7, the V gene TRBV19, with 10 bases matching TRBD2. CDR3 length: 17 amino acids. V lost 5 bases to trimming and J lost 5 bases; unmatched junction nucleotides: 15. Germline V gene data show CDR1 as LNHDA and CDR2 as SQIVND (reference sequence). This chain's CDR3 is CASSALAGRERADEQYF. The CDR3 DNA sequence: TGTGCCAGTAGTGCACTAGCGGGAAGGGAGCGAGCCGACGAGCAGTACTTC.

The sample holds a few counts of this clonotype. This chain links TRBV20-1 with TRBJ2-7, with D possibly matching TRBD1 (5 bases). The germline V and J ends were trimmed by 1 base and 6 bases, with 19 bases remaining between them. The germline V gene encodes CDR1 DFQATT and CDR2 SNEGSKA (reference sequence). This CDR3 comprises 15 residues. The CDR3 coding sequence is TGCAGTGCTAGAGGCGACTCACCTCAGGGCCGCGAGCAGTACTTC. It is translated as CSARGDSPQGREQYF.

The table lists this clonotype with a few counts. The rearrangement uses TRBV10-3 and TRBJ2-5; 7 bases map to TRBD2. The CDR3 covers 13 residues. Trimming cost V 4 bases and J 4 bases; bases outside gene matches: 3. The germline CDR1 and CDR2 sequences are ENHRY and SYGVKD. Written as DNA, the CDR3 is TGTGCCATCAGTGGGACTAGTTCAGAGACCCAGTACTTC. Protein product: CAISGTSSETQYF.

This clonotype appeared a few times. The rearrangement links TRBV20-1 to TRBJ2-3, with D hard to call. The ends were cut back, 2 bases at V and 0 bases at J, with 9 bases in the middle. The length of the CDR3 is 14 residues. Germline V CDR1 and CDR2: DFQATT, SNEGSKA (reference sequence). CDR3 in amino acids: CSARIGYSTDTQYF. Here the CDR3 DNA reads TGCAGTGCTAGAATCGGTTATAGCACAGATACGCAGTATTTT.

This clonotype was detected ten times or more. CDR3 bases: TGTGCCAGCAGCCACCCACTGTCTGGGGAGCTGTTTTTT. Translation gives CASSHPLSGELFF. The J gene is TRBJ2-2, the V gene TRBV11-2; D is unresolved. The V gene's germline CDR1 is SGHAT and CDR2 FQNNGV. CDR3 length: 13 amino acids. V was shortened by 5 bases and J by 8 bases, with 12 bases between the two germline ends.

The rearrangement links TRBV20-1 to TRBJ2-3; D not resolved. Looked up from germline, CDR1 is DFQATT and CDR2 is SNEGSKA (reference sequence). The CDR3 loop spans 15 amino acids. The V and J ends lost 5 bases and 4 bases respectively, with 19 bases between them. The CDR3 DNA sequence: TGCAGTGCTCCCCGTATTGGGGATCTATCAGATACGCAGTATTTT. Protein product: CSAPRIGDLSDTQYF.

In its sample, this clonotype was seen many times. V usage is TRBV7-3 and J usage is TRBJ2-5; D perhaps matches TRBD2 (5 bases). CDR1 is SGHTA and CDR2 is FQGTGA in the germline V gene. The CDR3 length is 15 residues. The V and J ends lost 2 bases and 1 base respectively, with 11 bases between them. The CDR3 DNA follows: TGTGCCAGCAGCTTATACGGGATGCCCCAAGAGACCCAGTACTTC. It encodes CASSLYGMPQETQYF. Variable domain in full (rest from reference TRBV7-3 and TRBJ2-5): GAGVSQTPSNKVTEKGKYVELRCDPISGHTALYWYRQSLGQGPEFLIYFQGTGAADDSGLPNDRFFAVRPEGSVSTLKIQRTERGDSAVYLCASSLYGMPQETQYFGPGTRLLVL.

V gene TRBV9 combines with J gene TRBJ2-7; 11 positions match TRBD2. The CDR3 totals 15 residues. V was pared by 0 bases and J by 4 bases, with 3 bases of the junction left unmatched. CDR1 and CDR2 (germline): SGDLS, YYNGEE. The CDR3 loop is CASSVDPSGRYEQYF. CDR3 coding DNA: TGTGCCAGCAGCGTAGATCCTAGCGGGAGGTACGAGCAGTACTTC.

In its sample, this clonotype was seen many times. J is TRBJ2-3 and V is TRBV6-2 or TRBV6-3, with 9 positions matching TRBD1. CDR1 is MNHEY and CDR2 is SVGEGT in the germline V gene. V shed 4 bases and J 0 bases; nucleotides not matched to a gene: 5. CDR3 length: 16 amino acids. CDR3 nucleotides: TGTGCCAGCAGTTCCGGACAGGGGCGTAGCACAGATACGCAGTATTTT. It is translated as CASSSGQGRSTDTQYF.

The rearrangement links TRBV12-3 or TRBV12-4 to TRBJ2-4, with D perhaps TRBD1 (6 bases). The CDR3 sequence is 16 residues long. V lost 5 bases to trimming and J lost 0 bases, with 14 bases between them. CDR3 sequence: CASSLRDKIAKNIQYF. The CDR3 region has the DNA TGTGCCAGCAGTCTCCGGGACAAAATAGCCAAAAACATTCAGTACTTC.

This clonotype was observed many times. The rearrangement joins TRBV7-9 to TRBJ2-6; D perhaps matches TRBD1 (5 bases). This CDR3 has 17 residues. Germline values: CDR1 SEHNR, CDR2 FQNEAQ (reference sequence). Deletions cut 6 bases from V and 1 base from J, with 16 bases between. The CDR3: CASSSHLRVSGANVLTF. The CDR3 nucleotides are TGTGCCAGCAGTTCACACCTCAGGGTGTCTGGGGCCAACGTCCTGACTTTC.

To note about this clonotype: This sequence may be a read error, since a much larger clone differs from it by one base. J is TRBJ2-7 and V is TRBV7-2; the match to TRBD1 covers 7 bases. Per germline, CDR1 SGHTA and CDR2 FQGNSA. CDR3 length equals 12 residues. The CDR3: CASSPDRVWQHF. Here the CDR3 DNA reads TGTGCCAGCAGCCCCGACAGGGTTTGGCAGCACTTC.

The gene calls are TRBV15 and TRBJ2-5, with D possibly being TRBD1 (6 bases). This CDR3 comprises 17 residues. The V end was cut by 3 bases, the J end by 4 bases, with 21 bases between. Germline V lookup: CDR1 LNHNV, CDR2 YYDKDF (reference sequence). The CDR3 DNA follows: TGTGCCACCAGCAGTGGTACAGGGCGGAGAGAGAGAGAGACCCAGTACTTC. Translating it yields CATSSGTGRRERETQYF.

This clonotype appeared a single time. This chain joins TRBV6-5 and TRBJ1-5; D perhaps matches TRBD1 (5 bases). Germline V gives CDR1 MNHEY, CDR2 SVGAGI. The CDR3 has 15 residues. Trimming shortened V by 6 bases and J by 5 bases, and 17 bases separated the two germline ends. CDR3 nucleotides: TGTGCCAGCAGACGGGACCTATCACCAGATCAGCCCCAGCATTTT. Its protein product is CASRRDLSPDQPQHF.

J is TRBJ2-7 and V is TRBV28; 8 nucleotides match TRBD1. J was trimmed by 4 bases and V by 8 bases; bases with no gene match: 4. The CDR3 spans 12 residues. Germline CDR1 is MDHEN and CDR2 is SYDVKM. The CDR3 DNA sequence: TGTGCCAGCGGGGGACAGGTGTACGAGCAGTACTTC. Translation gives CASGGQVYEQYF.

In its sample, this clonotype was seen a few times. V is TRBV7-6 and J is TRBJ2-2; maybe TRBD1 (5 bases). Germline V gene lookup returns CDR1 SGHVS and CDR2 FNYEAQ. V lost 0 bases and J lost 1, with 9 bases in between. The CDR3 runs 16 residues. CDR3 loop: CASSLAAGMNTGELFF. The CDR3 coding sequence is TGTGCCAGCAGCTTAGCGGCAGGGATGAACACCGGGGAGCTGTTTTTT.